These 9 T cell receptor beta chains originate from one sample sequenced in a study of cytomegalovirus exposure and HLA in healthy donors. Amplification used 60 Vbeta primers and 13 Jbeta primers. The protocol was immunoSEQ multiplex PCR, while the TCRdb copy is restricted to in-frame clones and leaves out a portion. With 50,000 or so clones in the sample, the ten largest clones hold roughly an eighth. The sample was PBMCs. These receptors were taken from an older woman in good health and CMV-seropositive.

The chain employs TRBV5-1 and TRBJ2-3, with D possibly matching TRBD2 (5 bases). Trimming took off 0 bases at V and 3 bases at J, with 11 bases between the two ends. This CDR3 is 15 amino acids long. CDR1 is SGHRS, CDR2 YFSETQ, per germline. CDR3 sequence: CASSLVLGATDTQYF. The CDR3 DNA reads TGCGCCAGCAGCTTGGTACTAGGTGCGACAGATACGCAGTATTTT. The full variable domain, completed using reference TRBV5-1 and TRBJ2-3, is KAGVTQTPRYLIKTRGQQVTLSCSPISGHRSVSWYQQTPGQGLQFLFEYFSETQRNKGNFPGRFSGRQFSNSRSEMNVSTLELGDSALYLCASSLVLGATDTQYFGPGTRLTVL.

To note about this clone: Germline and junction disagree at one end, which may indicate a read error. V is TRBV18 and J is TRBJ1-3; D remains unclear. This CDR3 comprises 16 residues. The germline V gene encodes CDR1 KGHSH and CDR2 LQKENI. The CDR3 DNA sequence: TGTGCCAGCGCACCACTCCCTGCAGGCTTGGATAACACCATATATTTT. Its translation is CASAPLPAGLDNTIYF.

The chain is built from TRBV5-1 and TRBJ1-2; a possible D gene is TRBD1 (5 bases). Trimming cost V 2 bases and J 4 bases, with 12 bases left between them. CDR1 and CDR2 from the germline V gene are SGHRS and YFSETQ. The CDR3 runs 14 residues. CDR3 in DNA: TGCGCCAGCAGCTTAGACGCCGGGGGCTATGGCTACACCTTC. Its translation is CASSLDAGGYGYTF.

To note about this clone: At the DNA level, this CDR3 is encoded by other sequences in the same sample as well. The gene calls are TRBV18 and TRBJ1-5; the match to TRBD1 covers 10 bases. From germline, CDR1 is KGHSH and CDR2 LQKENI. The CDR3 has 15 amino acids. V was clipped by 3 bases and J by 4 bases; unmatched bases: 3. CDR3 amino acids: CASSPDRGGNQPQHF. Written as DNA, the CDR3 is TGTGCCAGCTCACCGGACAGGGGGGGGAATCAGCCCCAGCATTTT.

This chain joins TRBV19 and TRBJ2-5; no reliable D call. The CDR3 is 14 residues long. V gave up 4 bases and J gave up 4 bases, with 13 bases separating them. CDR1 is LNHDA, CDR2 SQIVND, per germline (reference sequence). The CDR3 sequence: CASSRLTMGETQYF. The CDR3 region has the DNA TGTGCCAGTAGTAGGCTGACAATGGGAGAGACCCAGTACTTC.

This chain links TRBV5-1 with TRBJ1-1; TRBD1 is a possible D gene (5 bases). Trimming removed 0 bases at V and 4 bases at J, with 7 bases between. Germline-derived CDR1 and CDR2 are SGHRS and YFSETQ. This CDR3 contains 13 residues. CDR3 bases: TGCGCCAGCAGCTTGGGAACAGGCACTGAAGCTTTCTTT. Its translation is CASSLGTGTEAFF.

Note on this clone: It is unclear where the CDR3 begins or ends on the DNA, so no DNA is shown, and the CDR3 is as TCRdb lists it. The V and J genes are TRBV2 and TRBJ2-7; the D call TRBD2 from the table was never checked on the DNA. Per the germline V gene, CDR1 is SNHLY and CDR2 is FYNNEI. Ends included, the CDR3 has 19 residues. The CDR3 is CASSSGLAGFLRAVLRAYF.

V and J are TRBV28 and TRBJ1-4, with D possibly TRBD1 on 6 matching bases. V was pared by 8 bases and J by 14 bases, with 18 bases between. The CDR3 covers 12 residues. Germline V gene lookup returns CDR1 MDHEN and CDR2 SYDVKM. The CDR3, as DNA: TGTGCCAGCGGGGGGGCAGGGTCCAACCTGTTTTTT. Translated, it gives CASGGAGSNLFF.

CDR3 sequence: CASGSRQVQYGYTF. In nucleotides, the CDR3 is TGTGCCAGCGGTTCGAGACAGGTGCAATATGGCTACACCTTC. The rearrangement joins TRBV7-2 to TRBJ1-2; tentatively, D is TRBD1 (6 bases). Germline lookup yields CDR1 SGHTA and CDR2 FQGNSA. The ends were cut back, 8 bases at V and 5 bases at J, with 18 bases in the middle. This CDR3 has 14 residues.